This T cell receptor (beta chain) was sequenced in a study of Ad26.COV2.S vaccination and SARS-CoV-2 variants. Study context: Trial arm assignment for the donor was COV1001 Ad26.COV2.S.

Measured with immunoSEQ multiplex PCR; TCRdb has only the in-frame clones, and not every one. The data contain approximately 420,000 clones, more than 75% of them seen just once; the ten biggest clones take up 3.6%. Described treatment: some 20 received Ad26.COV2.S at low or high dose, single or two shots; about 5 received placebo; per-sample allocation not given. Sampling took place 63 days after the first vaccine or placebo injection. This clone was picked up a small number of times. This TCR derives from a person between 18 and 65 years old who received the Ad26.COV2.S COVID-19 vaccine or a placebo. The specimen comprised peripheral blood, sampled in a trial of Ad26.COV2.S vaccine versus placebo.

The CDR3 region has the DNA TGCAGCGTTGGAGTTCCAGAGGCCTATGGCTACACCTTC. Protein: CSVGVPEAYGYTF. The chain recombines TRBV29-1 with TRBJ1-2; no clear D. The CDR3 length is 13 residues. Germline values: CDR1 SQVTM, CDR2 ANQGSEA. The V end lost 4 bases, the J end lost 4 bases, and 13 bases lay between the germline ends.